The next 25 T cell receptor beta chains were all read from a single sample in a study of patients and donors after allogeneic stem cell transplantation. TCRdb re-called the RT-PCR reads through MiXCR, storing one row per CDR3 protein. The repertoire includes about 150,000 distinct CDR3 sequences, about 40% of them detected once, and 50% sits in the top ten. The sample was blood, either unsorted or a sorted T cell fraction (not recorded which). The source of these receptors is a human donor who was either an allogeneic HSCT recipient or a stem cell or donor lymphocyte infusion donor (not recorded which). It is not recorded whose cells these are; they may come from a transplant donor.

The chain couples TRBV29-1 to TRBJ1-2, with D possibly matching TRBD1 (6 bases). The germline CDR1 and CDR2 sequences are SQVTM and ANQGSEA. V lost 4 bases to trimming and J lost 6 bases, with 6 bases between them. There are 10 residues in the CDR3. The CDR3 loop is CSVAGDGYTF. CDR3 DNA: TGCAGCGTTGCAGGGGATGGCTACACCTTC.

V gene TRBV5-1 combines with J gene TRBJ2-3, with 8 bases matching TRBD1. CDR1 and CDR2 (germline): SGHRS, YFSETQ. Unmatched junction bases numbered 7, after V lost 4 bases and J lost 6 bases. This CDR3 has 14 residues. The CDR3 DNA reads as TGCGCCAGCAGCACCCGACAGGGGTGGGATACGCAGTATTTT. Translation: CASSTRQGWDTQYF.

V gene TRBV12-3 or TRBV12-4 combines with J gene TRBJ1-6; D uncertain. The CDR3 sequence is 16 residues long. V gave up 3 bases and J gave up 0 bases, with 9 bases separating them. The CDR3 DNA reads TGTGCCAGCAGTTTTCCCAGGAGCTCCTATAATTCACCCCTCCACTTT. As protein: CASSFPRSSYNSPLHF.

This clonotype appeared a few times. The V and J genes are TRBV2 and TRBJ1-2; D not resolved. Trimming pared 10 bases from V and 0 bases from J, leaving 15 bases between. Per germline, CDR1 SNHLY and CDR2 FYNNEI. This CDR3 has 14 residues. The CDR3 DNA reads as TGTGCCATCCCGGAGTATCCAGCTAACTATGGCTACACCTTC. Translation: CAIPEYPANYGYTF.

The chain recombines TRBV12-3 or TRBV12-4 with TRBJ2-2; TRBD2 might be the D (6 bases). Trimming cost V 6 bases and J 6 bases, with 17 bases left between them. The CDR3 runs 15 residues. The CDR3 sequence is CASSGDFGRAGELFF. CDR3 coding DNA: TGTGCCAGCAGCGGGGACTTTGGAAGAGCCGGGGAGCTGTTTTTT.

The chain has TRBV9 and TRBJ1-1; D unresolved. Germline V gene lookup returns CDR1 SGDLS and CDR2 YYNGEE. The CDR3 is 14 residues long. V lost 4 bases and J lost 5, with 15 bases in between. The CDR3 nucleotides read TGTGCCAGCAGCCATGGGCCGGGCGAGACTGAAGCTTTCTTT. Translated: CASSHGPGETEAFF.

A few counts support this clonotype. CDR3 DNA: TGCAGTGCTCACGCTACAGGGTTGCCGAACACCGGGGAGCTGTTTTTT. Amino acids: CSAHATGLPNTGELFF. The chain links TRBV20-1 to TRBJ2-2; the D gene is possibly TRBD1 (6 bases). This CDR3 contains 16 residues. Germline CDR1 DFQATT, CDR2 SNEGSKA (reference sequence). V was clipped by 5 bases and J by 0 bases, with 16 bases between them.

The genes are TRBV7-9 and TRBJ1-1; 8 positions agree with TRBD1. The CDR3 has 15 amino acids. From germline, CDR1 is SEHNR and CDR2 FQNEAQ (reference sequence). The V and J ends lost 1 base and 2 bases, in that order; junction bases with no gene match: 3. CDR3 nucleotides: TGTGCCAGCAGCTTAGTAGCAGGGGGCAACACTGAAGCTTTCTTT. Its protein is CASSLVAGGNTEAFF.

This chain links TRBV6-6 with TRBJ2-7, with D uncertain. V lost 10 bases to trimming and J lost 3 bases, with 16 bases between them. The germline V gene has CDR1 MNHNY and CDR2 SVGAGI (reference sequence). The CDR3 covers 13 residues. The CDR3 loop is CATAELEIYEQYV. Written as DNA, the CDR3 is TGTGCCACAGCAGAGCTAGAAATCTACGAGCAGTACGTC.

CDR3 sequence reads: CSARDPDSNYGYTF. CDR3 DNA sequence: TGCAGTGCTAGAGACCCGGACAGCAACTATGGCTACACCTTC. The chain recombines TRBV20-1 with TRBJ1-2; D is perhaps TRBD1 (6 bases). The CDR3 runs to 14 residues. V lost 0 bases and J 2 bases, leaving 10 bases between the germline ends. CDR1 is DFQATT and CDR2 is SNEGSKA in the germline V gene (reference sequence).

The V gene is TRBV27, the J gene TRBJ1-1; TRBD1 agrees at 7 bases. This CDR3 comprises 14 residues. The V segment lost 5 bases and the J segment 5 bases; nucleotides outside the gene matches: 8. Germline V CDR1 and CDR2: MNHEY, SMNVEV (reference sequence). The CDR3, as DNA: TGTGCCAGCAGTATAAGGACAGGTGATACTGAAGCTTTCTTT. Translation: CASSIRTGDTEAFF.

This clonotype occurred a few times. The CDR3 loop is CASVGRFYGYTF. Written as DNA, the CDR3 is TGTGCCAGCGTAGGGCGGTTCTATGGCTACACCTTC. The rearrangement uses TRBV28 and TRBJ1-2; D call uncertain. Germline lookup yields CDR1 MDHEN and CDR2 SYDVKM. V lost 8 bases and J lost 4, with 11 bases in between. CDR3 size: 12 residues.

The chain has TRBV11-3 and TRBJ2-2; no definite D call. The V gene lost 5 bases and the J gene lost 6 bases, with 13 bases spanning the gap. Germline V gene data show CDR1 as SGHNT and CDR2 as YENEEA. The length of the CDR3 is 14 residues. The CDR3 region has the DNA TGTGCCAGCAGCCAAGACCGGGTCTCCGGGGAGCTGTTTTTT. It yields the protein CASSQDRVSGELFF.

This clonotype was seen repeatedly, ten times or more. The CDR3 sequence: CASNNAGLSGYTF. The CDR3 nucleotides read TGTGCCAGCAATAATGCGGGCCTTTCGGGCTACACCTTC. The chain couples TRBV12-3 or TRBV12-4 to TRBJ1-2; D remains ambiguous. Between the trimmed V and J ends, which lost 7 bases and 8 bases, there was a span of 17 bases. CDR3 length equals 13 residues.

The rearrangement uses TRBV15 and TRBJ2-7; the D is unclear. Germline loops: CDR1 LNHNV, CDR2 YYDKDF (reference sequence). V was cut by 1 base and J by 6 bases, with 7 bases left in between. The CDR3 contains 12 residues. CDR3 in amino acids: CATSRAGVEQYV. As DNA, the CDR3 is TGTGCCACCAGCAGAGCTGGGGTCGAGCAGTACGTC.

Here the CDR3 reads CSADGTSGASTDTQYF. The CDR3, as DNA: TGCAGTGCTGACGGCACTAGCGGGGCTAGCACAGATACGCAGTATTTT. V and J are TRBV20-1 and TRBJ2-3; 10 nucleotides agree with TRBD2. Germline V gene sequence: CDR1 DFQATT, CDR2 SNEGSKA (reference sequence). The CDR3 runs to 16 residues. V dropped 5 bases and J dropped 0; count of bases not matched to a gene: 8.

This clonotype was seen more than once but under ten times. The rearrangement uses TRBV27 and TRBJ2-7, with D unresolved. The germline V gene encodes CDR1 MNHEY and CDR2 SMNVEV (reference sequence). The CDR3 extends over 15 amino acids. Trimming removed 2 bases at V and 0 bases at J, with 11 bases between. The CDR3 coding sequence is TGTGCCAGCAGTTTACCCCCACGGAGCTCCTACGAGCAGTACTTC. This encodes CASSLPPRSSYEQYF.

This clonotype was seen more than once but under ten times. The V and J genes are TRBV27 and TRBJ2-7, with 9 bases fitting TRBD1. The CDR3 sequence is 14 residues long. Germline trimming cut 4 bases from V and 2 bases from J; bases unmatched to any gene: 3. Germline CDR1 reads MNHEY; CDR2 reads SMNVEV (reference sequence). The CDR3 DNA sequence: TGTGCCAGCAGTTGGGACAGGGAAACCTACGAGCAGTACGTC. It translates to CASSWDRETYEQYV.

This clonotype came up many times. The genes are TRBV5-1 and TRBJ1-2; no definite D call. The CDR3 is made up of 14 amino acids. Trimming pared 4 bases from V and 1 base from J, leaving 11 bases between. Per the germline V gene, CDR1 is SGHRS and CDR2 is YFSETQ. CDR3: CASSATGLNYGYTF. The CDR3 DNA reads TGCGCCAGCAGCGCCACGGGTCTTAACTATGGCTACACCTTC. The whole variable domain, remainder taken from reference TRBV5-1 and TRBJ1-2, is KAGVTQTPRYLIKTRGQQVTLSCSPISGHRSVSWYQQTPGQGLQFLFEYFSETQRNKGNFPGRFSGRQFSNSRSEMNVSTLELGDSALYLCASSATGLNYGYTFGSGTRLTVV.

The chain is built from TRBV12-3 or TRBV12-4 and TRBJ1-6, with D hard to call. The CDR3 runs to 16 residues. Between the trimmed V and J ends, which lost 2 bases and 5 bases, there was a span of 13 bases. The CDR3 DNA follows: TGTGCCAGCAGTTTATACGGAAATTCCAATAATTCACCCCTCCACTTT. It is translated as CASSLYGNSNNSPLHF.

CDR3 DNA sequence: TGTGCCAGCAGCTTAACCCAGGGATATACTAACTATGGCTACACCTTC. Translation: CASSLTQGYTNYGYTF. This chain links TRBV7-2 with TRBJ1-2; maybe TRBD1 (5 bases). The V end was cut by 2 bases, the J end by 0 bases, with 13 bases between. This CDR3 is 16 amino acids long. Germline V CDR1 and CDR2: SGHTA, FQGNSA. The full variable domain, rest sourced from reference TRBV7-2 and TRBJ1-2, is GAGVSQSPSNKVTEKGKDVELRCDPISGHTALYWYRQSLGQGLEFLIYFQGNSAPDKSGLPSDRFSAERTGGSVSTLTIQRTQQEDSAVYLCASSLTQGYTNYGYTFGSGTRLTVV.

The V call is TRBV27, the J call TRBJ1-6; unclear D gene. The CDR3 consists of 16 residues. The ends were cut back, 0 bases at V and 5 bases at J, with 11 bases in the middle. Germline-derived CDR1 and CDR2 are MNHEY and SMNVEV (reference sequence). CDR3 coding DNA: TGTGCCAGCAGTTTATCCCGGGGAGCCGATAATTCACCCCTCCACTTT. This encodes CASSLSRGADNSPLHF.

The J gene is TRBJ2-5, the V gene TRBV5-1; the D gene is possibly TRBD2 (6 bases). Germline values: CDR1 SGHRS, CDR2 YFSETQ. V dropped 6 bases and J dropped 5 bases, with 14 bases sitting between them. CDR3 size: 13 residues. CDR3 nucleotide sequence: TGCGCCAGCAACCCGGGACTGTATGAGACCCAGTACTTC. Translated, it gives CASNPGLYETQYF. Supplemented by reference TRBV5-1 and TRBJ2-5, the full variable domain reads KAGVTQTPRYLIKTRGQQVTLSCSPISGHRSVSWYQQTPGQGLQFLFEYFSETQRNKGNFPGRFSGRQFSNSRSEMNVSTLELGDSALYLCASNPGLYETQYFGPGTRLLVL.

The sample holds a few counts of this clonotype. This sequence joins TRBV7-9 and TRBJ1-1; D unresolved. The CDR3 spans 16 residues. CDR1 and CDR2 from the germline V gene are SEHNR and FQNEAQ (reference sequence). Trimming removed 1 base at V and 1 base at J, with 13 bases between. CDR3 coding DNA: TGTGCCAGCAGCTTAGACCCGAAGGTTGCGAACACTGAAGCTTTCTTT. Translated: CASSLDPKVANTEAFF.

The table lists this clonotype with a few counts. The chain couples TRBV25-1 to TRBJ1-4; TRBD1 is a possible D gene (5 bases). The V gene's germline CDR1 is MGHDK and CDR2 SYGVNS. Deletions cut 2 bases from V and 8 bases from J, with 9 bases between. CDR3 size: 13 residues. The CDR3 is CASSEQGREKLFF. DNA of the CDR3: TGTGCCAGCAGTGAACAGGGTCGGGAAAAACTGTTTTTT. The entire variable domain, with the rest obtained from reference TRBV25-1 and TRBJ1-4, is as follows: EADIYQTPRYLVIGTGKKITLECSQTMGHDKMYWYQQDPGMELHLIHYSYGVNSTEKGDLSSESTVSRIRTEHFPLTLESARPSHTSQYLCASSEQGREKLFFGSGTQLSVL.